Shown below are 16 T cell receptor beta chains from a single sample sequenced in a study of T cells in Graves' hyperthyroidism and ophthalmopathy. Using RNA transcripts as the source, TCR beta CDR3 regions were amplified. HTBI primers drove first-round RT-PCR of the TCR CDR3. MiXCR, applied by TCRdb to the multiplex PCR reads, yields one record per CDR3 protein. The table includes roughly 400,000 distinct CDR3 sequences, around 15% detected once. The sequencing sample was made of blood. These receptors all stem from a man aged 45-65 years with Graves' ophthalmopathy.

The rearrangement links TRBV4-2 to TRBJ2-1; TRBD1 agrees at 11 bases. J was trimmed by 2 bases and V by 1 base; bases with no gene match: 4. The CDR3 sequence is 17 residues long. Looked up from germline, CDR1 is LGHNA and CDR2 is YNFKEQ. The CDR3 loop is CASSQGWGQGAYNEQFF. The CDR3 DNA follows: TGTGCCAGCAGCCAAGGTTGGGGACAGGGGGCCTACAATGAGCAGTTCTTC.

This clonotype was found a few times. This chain joins TRBV5-6 and TRBJ2-1; 15 nucleotides line up with TRBD2. Trimming at V came to 2 bases and at J to 7 bases, leaving 10 bases not matched to a gene. The CDR3 has 18 residues. Germline lookup yields CDR1 SGHDT and CDR2 YYEEEE. The CDR3, as DNA: TGTGCCAGCAGCTTCGCCACCGGGACTAGCGGGAGGATGAATGAGCAGTTCTTC. Amino acids: CASSFATGTSGRMNEQFF. The full variable domain, rest sourced from reference TRBV5-6 and TRBJ2-1, is DAGVTQSPTHLIKTRGQQVTLRCSPKSGHDTVSWYQQALGQGPQFIFQYYEEEERQRGNFPDRFSGHQFPNYSSELNVNALLLGDSALYLCASSFATGTSGRMNEQFFGPGTRLTVL.

This clonotype showed up just a few times. The rearrangement joins TRBV28 to TRBJ2-1, with TRBD2 identical over 11 bases. There are 16 residues in the CDR3. With 3 bases clipped from V and 7 bases from J, the junction kept 8 bases outside the gene matches. Germline V CDR1 and CDR2: MDHEN, SYDVKM. The CDR3 sequence: CASSFTHSGRANEQFF. The CDR3 DNA reads as TGTGCCAGCAGTTTCACCCATAGCGGGAGGGCAAATGAGCAGTTCTTC.

J is TRBJ2-7 and V is TRBV3-1; TRBD2 agrees at 7 bases. The junction had 11 bases not matched to a gene; V was cut back by 4 bases and J by 2 bases. CDR3 length: 16 residues. Germline V gene sequence: CDR1 LGHDT, CDR2 YNNKEL (reference sequence). Here the CDR3 DNA reads TGTGCCAGCAGCCCAACTACGACTAGCAGCACCTACGAGCAGTACTTC. It codes for CASSPTTTSSTYEQYF.

The rearrangement uses TRBV19 and TRBJ2-7, with 14 bases matching TRBD2. The CDR3 is 18 residues long. Germline CDR1 reads LNHDA; CDR2 reads SQIVND (reference sequence). Trimming removed 4 bases from V and 2 bases from J; junction bases left unmatched: 10. Here the CDR3 reads CASSNSPGLAGVAYEQYF. The CDR3 DNA reads TGTGCCAGTAGTAATTCTCCGGGACTAGCGGGAGTCGCCTACGAGCAGTACTTC.

This clonotype was counted only a few times. The CDR3 DNA reads TGTGCCATCAGTGATTTGGGGGGAGAGCAGTACTTC. It yields the protein CAISDLGGEQYF. The chain is built from TRBV10-3 and TRBJ2-7, with D tentatively TRBD2 (6 bases). Germline assignment: CDR1 ENHRY and CDR2 SYGVKD. The CDR3 consists of 12 residues. V was trimmed by 3 bases and J by 7 bases, leaving 10 bases between them.

The V call is TRBV29-1, the J call TRBJ2-5, with TRBD1 matching over 7 bases. The V and J ends lost 7 bases and 1 base, in that order; junction bases with no gene match: 3. CDR1 SQVTM and CDR2 ANQGSEA come from the germline V gene. The CDR3 is 12 residues long. CDR3 region: CSAGQTQETQYF. CDR3 in DNA: TGCAGCGCGGGACAGACCCAAGAGACCCAGTACTTC.

This clonotype was seen many times. The J gene is TRBJ2-1, the V gene TRBV20-1; 9 positions agree with TRBD2. CDR1 and CDR2 from the germline V gene are DFQATT and SNEGSKA (reference sequence). The CDR3 is 15 residues long. The J segment lost 7 bases and the V segment lost 0 bases, leaving 7 bases of the junction unmatched. The CDR3, as DNA: TGCAGTGCTAGAGATAGGGTAGCGGGAGTGAATGAGCAGTTCTTC. This translates into CSARDRVAGVNEQFF.

This sequence joins TRBV15 and TRBJ1-2; perhaps TRBD1 as D (6 bases). V lost 5 bases to trimming and J lost 8 bases, with 12 bases between them. The V gene's germline CDR1 is LNHNV and CDR2 YYDKDF (reference sequence). The CDR3 runs 12 residues. CDR3 nucleotide sequence: TGTGCCACCAGCTTCGGGGACATCGGCTACACCTTC. Translation gives CATSFGDIGYTF.

This clonotype has a count of ten or more. The chain joins TRBV20-1 to TRBJ2-5, with 9 bases fitting TRBD2. The CDR3 has 16 residues. J lost 5 bases, V lost 0 bases, and 10 bases had no gene match. Germline CDR1 DFQATT, CDR2 SNEGSKA (reference sequence). The CDR3 loop is CSARDPRGRAIETQYF. The CDR3 DNA is TGCAGTGCTAGAGATCCCCGCGGGAGGGCCATTGAGACCCAGTACTTC.

This clonotype was counted at least ten times. V usage is TRBV28 and J usage is TRBJ2-5, with 10 nucleotides matching TRBD2. Germline V gene data show CDR1 as MDHEN and CDR2 as SYDVKM. This CDR3 comprises 14 residues. V gave up 6 bases and J gave up 5 bases; unmatched junction bases: 6. The CDR3 DNA reads TGTGCCAGCAGGCAGCGGGAGGGCCTTGAGACCCAGTACTTC. Translating gives CASRQREGLETQYF. The variable domain in full, completed from reference TRBV28 and TRBJ2-5, reads DVKVTQSSRYLVKRTGEKVFLECVQDMDHENMFWYRQDPGLGLRLIYFSYDVKMKEKGDIPEGYSVSREKKERFSLILESASTNQTSMYLCASRQREGLETQYFGPGTRLLVL.

V usage is TRBV12-5 and J usage is TRBJ2-2; 12 bases match TRBD1. This CDR3 has 17 amino acids. Trimming removed 2 bases from V and 5 bases from J; junction bases left unmatched: 6. Germline V gene sequence: CDR1 LGHNT, CDR2 FRNRAP. The CDR3 loop reads CASGLPGQGARTGELFF. In nucleotides, the CDR3 is TGTGCTAGTGGTTTGCCGGGACAGGGGGCGCGTACCGGGGAGCTGTTTTTT.

Details on this clonotype: The missing conserved phenylalanine or tryptophan at the end of this CDR3 makes a read error likely. In DNA form, the CDR3 reads TGTGCCAGCAGCTTAGATCTGGCGGCCACTCCCTACAATGAGCAGTTCCTC. As protein: CASSLDLAATPYNEQFL. The V and J genes are TRBV11-3 and TRBJ2-1; D is uncertain. Germline CDR1 is SGHNT and CDR2 is YENEEA. The CDR3 has 17 residues. Trimming cost V 0 bases and J 2 bases, with 14 bases left between them.

This clonotype came up many times. J is TRBJ2-3 and V is TRBV3-1; D might be TRBD2 (5 bases). Germline V gives CDR1 LGHDT, CDR2 YNNKEL (reference sequence). Trimming removed 4 bases at V and 2 bases at J, with 13 bases between. The CDR3 is made up of 15 amino acids. The CDR3 DNA is TGTGCCAGCAGCCTTCTGGGAGCGGTCACAGATACGCAGTATTTT. As protein: CASSLLGAVTDTQYF.

In this sample, this clonotype turned up a few times. J is TRBJ1-2 and V is TRBV2; no definite D call. The CDR3 covers 13 residues. The V gene's germline CDR1 is SNHLY and CDR2 FYNNEI. The V end lost 4 bases, the J end lost 8 bases, and 14 bases lay between the germline ends. The CDR3 sequence is CASSVVPQDGYTF. CDR3 sequence (DNA): TGTGCCAGCAGTGTGGTGCCCCAAGACGGCTACACCTTC.

This clonotype was seen at least ten times. The chain carries TRBV5-1 and TRBJ2-7, with a tentative D call TRBD2 (5 bases). V lost 2 bases to trimming and J lost 5 bases, with 17 bases between them. Germline CDR1 SGHRS, CDR2 YFSETQ. The CDR3 is 15 residues long. CDR3 sequence (DNA): TGCGCCAGCAGCTTAACTCGTCCCGGGGTCGACGAGCAGTACTTC. This gives the protein CASSLTRPGVDEQYF.